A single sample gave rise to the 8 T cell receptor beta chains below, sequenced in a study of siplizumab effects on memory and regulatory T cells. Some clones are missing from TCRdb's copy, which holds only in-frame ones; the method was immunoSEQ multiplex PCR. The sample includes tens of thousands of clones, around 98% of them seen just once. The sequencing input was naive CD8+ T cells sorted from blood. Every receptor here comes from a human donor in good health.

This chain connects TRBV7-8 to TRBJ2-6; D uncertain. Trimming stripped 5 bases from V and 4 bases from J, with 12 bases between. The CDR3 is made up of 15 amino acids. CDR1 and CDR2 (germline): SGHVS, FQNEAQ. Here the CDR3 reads CASSPPLSGANVLTF. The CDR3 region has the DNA TGTGCCAGCAGCCCCCCCCTATCCGGGGCCAACGTCCTGACTTTC.

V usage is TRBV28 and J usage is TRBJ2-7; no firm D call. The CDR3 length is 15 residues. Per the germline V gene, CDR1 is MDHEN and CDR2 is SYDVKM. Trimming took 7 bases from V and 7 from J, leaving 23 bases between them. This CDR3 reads CASTSVGHPTPEQYF. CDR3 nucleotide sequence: TGTGCCAGCACCTCGGTTGGCCACCCAACCCCGGAGCAGTACTTC.

The CDR3 spells CASRKTGSTYEQYF. CDR3 DNA: TGTGCCAGCAGGAAAACAGGGTCTACCTACGAGCAGTACTTC. The chain uses TRBV27 and TRBJ2-7; D perhaps matches TRBD1 (6 bases). The V gene's germline CDR1 is MNHEY and CDR2 SMNVEV (reference sequence). Trimming shortened V by 6 bases and J by 2 bases, and 14 bases separated the two germline ends. The CDR3 totals 14 residues.

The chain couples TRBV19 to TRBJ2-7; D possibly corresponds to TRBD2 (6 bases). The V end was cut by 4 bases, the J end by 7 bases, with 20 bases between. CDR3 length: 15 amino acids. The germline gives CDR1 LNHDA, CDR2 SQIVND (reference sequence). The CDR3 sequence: CASSTSGLTSGEQYF. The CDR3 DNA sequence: TGTGCCAGTAGTACGTCGGGACTCACCAGTGGGGAGCAGTACTTC.

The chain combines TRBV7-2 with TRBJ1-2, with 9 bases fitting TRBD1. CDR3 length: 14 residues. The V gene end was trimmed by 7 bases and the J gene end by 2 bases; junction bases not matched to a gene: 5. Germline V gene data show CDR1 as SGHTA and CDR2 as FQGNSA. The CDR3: CASTHDRGNYGYTF. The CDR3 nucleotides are TGTGCCAGCACCCACGACAGGGGGAACTATGGCTACACCTTC.

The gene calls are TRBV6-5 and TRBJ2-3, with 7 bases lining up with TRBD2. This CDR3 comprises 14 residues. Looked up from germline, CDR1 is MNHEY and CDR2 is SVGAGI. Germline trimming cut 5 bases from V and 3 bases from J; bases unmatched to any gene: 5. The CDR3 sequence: CASSITSETDTQYF. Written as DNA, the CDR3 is TGTGCCAGCAGTATAACTAGCGAAACAGATACGCAGTATTTT.

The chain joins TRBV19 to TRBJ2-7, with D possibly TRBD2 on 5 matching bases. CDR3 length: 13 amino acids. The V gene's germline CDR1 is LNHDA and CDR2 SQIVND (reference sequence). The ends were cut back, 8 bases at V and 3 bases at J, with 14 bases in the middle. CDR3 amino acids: CASGGGLFYEQYF. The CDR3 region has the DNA TGTGCCAGTGGAGGCGGGTTGTTCTACGAGCAGTACTTC.

Here the CDR3 DNA reads TGTGCCAGCAGTTCGCGGGAGTTCGACGAGCAGTACTTC. Amino acid sequence: CASSSREFDEQYF. V and J are TRBV6-1 and TRBJ2-7; 7 bases line up with TRBD2. The CDR3 runs 13 residues. The V and J ends lost 5 bases and 5 bases, in that order; junction bases with no gene match: 6. Looked up from germline, CDR1 is MNHNS and CDR2 is SASEGT.